This T cell receptor (beta chain) was profiled in a study of identical twins. This clonotype was recorded a few times. Antigen specificity is unknown. General study results and limits: Twins' surplus sharing was weaker for beta out-of-frame sequences.

Germline values: CDR1 PRHDT, CDR2 FYEKMQ (reference sequence). The ends were cut back, 4 bases at V and 1 base at J, with 26 bases in the middle. This CDR3 is built from 19 residues. A universal primer site was incorporated via template switching, and the cDNA contained unique molecular identifiers. In TCRdb, the 5' RACE reads were re-called with MiXCR into one record per CDR3 protein. Of about 240,000 distinct CDR3 sequences listed, about 7.5% are singletons. This sample also belongs to another study, concerning yellow fever vaccine responses in identical twins. That report notes: Twins' vaccine T cell response reportedly seemed partly convergent, partly personalized.

The gene calls are TRBV13 and TRBJ2-7; maybe TRBD2 (6 bases). Sequencing input: CD8+ T cells sorted from blood. This receptor was obtained from a woman aged 18 to 35 in good health. The CDR3 coding sequence is TGTGCCAGCAGCTCTGGCCCGGGACTCAAATTGATCGGTTCCTACGAGCAGTACTTC. It encodes CASSSGPGLKLIGSYEQYF.